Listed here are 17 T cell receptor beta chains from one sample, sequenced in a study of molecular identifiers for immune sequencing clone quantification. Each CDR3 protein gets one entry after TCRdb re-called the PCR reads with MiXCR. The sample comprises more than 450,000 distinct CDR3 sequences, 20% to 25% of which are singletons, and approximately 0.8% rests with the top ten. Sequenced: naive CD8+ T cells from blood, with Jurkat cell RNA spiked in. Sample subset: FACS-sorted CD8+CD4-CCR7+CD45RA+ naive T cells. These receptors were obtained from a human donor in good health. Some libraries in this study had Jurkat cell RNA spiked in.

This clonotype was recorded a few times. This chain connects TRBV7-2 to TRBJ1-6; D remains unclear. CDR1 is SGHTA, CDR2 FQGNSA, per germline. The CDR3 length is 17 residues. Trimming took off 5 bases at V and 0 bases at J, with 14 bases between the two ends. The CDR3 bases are TGTGCCAGCAGCCAAAGGCCGGGGAGCTCCTATAATTCACCCCTCCACTTT. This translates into CASSQRPGSSYNSPLHF.

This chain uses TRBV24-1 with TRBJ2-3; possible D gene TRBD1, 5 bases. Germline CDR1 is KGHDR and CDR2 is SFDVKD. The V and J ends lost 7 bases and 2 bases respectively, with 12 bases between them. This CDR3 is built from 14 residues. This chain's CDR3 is CATRLRVPTDTQYF. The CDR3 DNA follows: TGTGCCACCAGACTCAGGGTTCCCACAGATACGCAGTATTTT.

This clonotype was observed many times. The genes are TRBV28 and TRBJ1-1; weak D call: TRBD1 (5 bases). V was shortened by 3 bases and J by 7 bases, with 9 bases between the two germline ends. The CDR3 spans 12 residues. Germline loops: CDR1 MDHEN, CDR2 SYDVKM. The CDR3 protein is CASSFAGNEAFF. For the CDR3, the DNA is TGTGCCAGCAGTTTTGCAGGGAATGAAGCTTTCTTT.

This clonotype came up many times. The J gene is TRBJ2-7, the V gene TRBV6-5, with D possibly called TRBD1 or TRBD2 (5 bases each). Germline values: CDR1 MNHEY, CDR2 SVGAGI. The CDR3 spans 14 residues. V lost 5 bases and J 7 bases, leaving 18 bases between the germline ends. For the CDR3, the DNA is TGTGCCAGCAGTCCAATCGACGGGGCTAGAGAGCAGTACTTC. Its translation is CASSPIDGAREQYF.

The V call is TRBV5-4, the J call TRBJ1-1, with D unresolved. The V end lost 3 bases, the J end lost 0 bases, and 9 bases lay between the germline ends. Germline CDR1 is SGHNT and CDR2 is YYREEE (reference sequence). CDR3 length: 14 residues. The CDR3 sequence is CASSSSILNTEAFF. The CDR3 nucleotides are TGTGCCAGCAGCTCATCTATCCTGAACACTGAAGCTTTCTTT.

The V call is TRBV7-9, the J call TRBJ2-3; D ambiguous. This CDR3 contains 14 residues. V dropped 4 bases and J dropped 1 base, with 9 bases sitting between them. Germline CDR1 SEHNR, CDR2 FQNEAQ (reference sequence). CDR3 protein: CASSWPDGTDTQYF. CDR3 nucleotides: TGTGCCAGCAGCTGGCCTGACGGCACAGATACGCAGTATTTT.

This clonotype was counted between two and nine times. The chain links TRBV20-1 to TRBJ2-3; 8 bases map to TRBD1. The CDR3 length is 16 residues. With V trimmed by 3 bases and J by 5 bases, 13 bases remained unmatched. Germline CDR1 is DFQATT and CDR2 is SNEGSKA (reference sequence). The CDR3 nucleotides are TGCAGTGCTAGGCCCCCGGACAGGGTCAAAGGAGATACGCAGTATTTT. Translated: CSARPPDRVKGDTQYF.

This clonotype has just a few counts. CDR3 nucleotides: TGTGCCAGCAGTTCCGGGACAGGGTGGGGAGAGCAGTACTTC. Translating gives CASSSGTGWGEQYF. The chain has TRBV2 and TRBJ2-7; TRBD1 matches at 9 bases. CDR3 length: 14 amino acids. Germline loops: CDR1 SNHLY, CDR2 FYNNEI. Trimming at V came to 5 bases and at J to 7 bases, leaving 9 bases not matched to a gene.

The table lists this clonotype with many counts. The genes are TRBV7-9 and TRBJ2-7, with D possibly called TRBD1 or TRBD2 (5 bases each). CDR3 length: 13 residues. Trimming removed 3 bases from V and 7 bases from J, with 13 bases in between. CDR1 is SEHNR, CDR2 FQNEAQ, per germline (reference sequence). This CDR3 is CASSLGDPKEQYF. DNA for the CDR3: TGTGCCAGCAGCTTGGGGGACCCCAAGGAGCAGTACTTC.

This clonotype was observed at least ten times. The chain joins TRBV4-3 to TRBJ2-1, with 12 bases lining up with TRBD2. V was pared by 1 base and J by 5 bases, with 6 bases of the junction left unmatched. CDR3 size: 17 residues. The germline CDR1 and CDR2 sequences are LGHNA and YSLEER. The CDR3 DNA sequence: TGCGCCAGCAGCCAAGGATTCGCTAGCGGGAGGGACAATGAGCAGTTCTTC. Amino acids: CASSQGFASGRDNEQFF.

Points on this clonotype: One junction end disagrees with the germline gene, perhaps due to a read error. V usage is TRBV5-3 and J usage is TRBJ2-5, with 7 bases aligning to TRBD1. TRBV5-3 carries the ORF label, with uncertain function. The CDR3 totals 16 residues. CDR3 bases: TGTGCCAGCAGCTTGGCCGGGACAGAGAACCAAGAGACCCGGTACTTC. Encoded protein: CASSLAGTENQETRYF.

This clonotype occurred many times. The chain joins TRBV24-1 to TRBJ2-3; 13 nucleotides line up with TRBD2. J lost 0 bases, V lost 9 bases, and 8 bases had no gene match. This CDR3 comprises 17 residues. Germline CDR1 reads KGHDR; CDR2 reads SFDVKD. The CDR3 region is CATEGTSGATSTDTQYF. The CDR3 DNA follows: TGTGCCACCGAGGGGACTAGCGGGGCTACTAGCACAGATACGCAGTATTTT.

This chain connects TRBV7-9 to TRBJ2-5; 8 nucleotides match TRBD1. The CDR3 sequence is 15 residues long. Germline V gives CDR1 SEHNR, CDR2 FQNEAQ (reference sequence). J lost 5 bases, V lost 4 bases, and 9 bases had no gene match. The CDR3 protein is CASSSQGAPRETQYF. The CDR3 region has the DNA TGTGCCAGCAGCTCCCAGGGGGCGCCCCGGGAGACCCAGTACTTC.

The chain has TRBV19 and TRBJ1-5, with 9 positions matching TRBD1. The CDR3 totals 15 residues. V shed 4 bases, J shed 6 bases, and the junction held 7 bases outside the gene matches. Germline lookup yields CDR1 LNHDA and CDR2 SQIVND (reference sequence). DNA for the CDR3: TGTGCCAGTAGTACGGGACAGGGCGGGAGTCAGCCCCAGCATTTT. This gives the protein CASSTGQGGSQPQHF.

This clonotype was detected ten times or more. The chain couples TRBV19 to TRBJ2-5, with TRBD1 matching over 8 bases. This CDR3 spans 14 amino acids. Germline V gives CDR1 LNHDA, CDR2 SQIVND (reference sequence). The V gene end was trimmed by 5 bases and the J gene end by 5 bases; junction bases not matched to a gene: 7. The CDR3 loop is CASSPSDRVETQYF. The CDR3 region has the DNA TGTGCCAGTAGTCCGTCGGACAGGGTGGAGACCCAGTACTTC.

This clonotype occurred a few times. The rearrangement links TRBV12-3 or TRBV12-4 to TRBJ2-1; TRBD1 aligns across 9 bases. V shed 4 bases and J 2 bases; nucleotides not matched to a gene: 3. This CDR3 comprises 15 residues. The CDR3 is CASSSRQGAYNEQFF. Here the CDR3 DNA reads TGTGCCAGCAGTTCCCGACAGGGGGCCTACAATGAGCAGTTCTTC.

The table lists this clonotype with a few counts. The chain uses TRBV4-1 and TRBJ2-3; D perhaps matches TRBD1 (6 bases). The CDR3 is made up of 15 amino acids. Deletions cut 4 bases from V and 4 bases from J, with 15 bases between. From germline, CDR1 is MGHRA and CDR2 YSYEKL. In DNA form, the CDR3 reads TGCGCCAGCAGCCTCAAGTTGGGACACTCAGATACGCAGTATTTT. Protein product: CASSLKLGHSDTQYF.